The entry that follows covers one T cell receptor (beta chain) sequence. The CDR3 is 16 residues long. Germline CDR1 and CDR2: LNHDA and SQIVND (reference sequence). After removal of 5 bases from V and 7 bases from J, the junction contained 15 bases not matched to a gene. These data originate in a study of blood T cell repertoires in COVID-19. Study context: Sites in the United States, Italy and Spain provided acute and convalescent COVID-19 samples. From T cells, B-cell-depleted T cells, or PBMCs came the material, which was cDNA or gDNA.

Authors' methods: Counts of nucleated cells, estimated from reference gene primer amplification, were obtained. Profiling relied on immunoSEQ multiplex PCR, and the TCRdb table lists in-frame clones only, not all of them. Clone size and V and J calls were adopted from that table, with D and trimming inferred from the DNA. The sample includes approximately 350,000 clones, approximately 89% seen only once; the top ten take roughly 3.5%. The chain recombines TRBV19 with TRBJ1-2; 8 bases fit TRBD1. The specimen sequenced was peripheral blood. This clonotype was sampled from a woman between 18 and 29 years old who had recovered from COVID-19. This CDR3 reads CASSYIVDRAKSGYTF. The CDR3 DNA is TGTGCCAGTAGTTATATAGTGGACAGGGCCAAGAGTGGCTACACCTTC.